The 3 T cell receptor beta chains below were found in one sample sequenced in a study of shared clonotypes between healthy human individuals. The data were produced by immunoSEQ multiplex PCR, yet TCRdb's version contains in-frame clones alone and is incomplete. This sample carries approximately 1.5 million clones, approximately 98% of them seen once, and the ten largest clones take around 0.47%. Specimen: naive CD4+ T cells sorted from blood. The subset is: CD45RA+ positively selected. These receptors came from a man younger than 45 in good health.

The V call is TRBV6-5, the J call TRBJ2-2; 8 nucleotides agree with TRBD1. With 7 bases clipped from V and 9 bases from J, the junction kept 10 bases outside the gene matches. The CDR3 is 14 amino acids. Germline V gene lookup returns CDR1 MNHEY and CDR2 SVGAGI. The CDR3 nucleotides read TGTGCCAGCAAGGCAGGGGGCGATGGGAGGGAGCTGTTTTTT. This gives the protein CASKAGGDGRELFF.

V and J are TRBV10-3 and TRBJ2-3; possibly TRBD2 for D (5 bases). The V and J ends lost 4 bases and 0 bases respectively, with 8 bases between them. Per germline, CDR1 ENHRY and CDR2 SYGVKD. The length of the CDR3 is 14 residues. For the CDR3, the DNA is TGTGCCATCAGTGGTGAGGGTAGCACAGATACGCAGTATTTT. Residues: CAISGEGSTDTQYF.

The CDR3 DNA reads TGTGCCAGCAGCCAAATAACACGGGGTTTTGTCAAAAACATTCAGTACTTC. This encodes CASSQITRGFVKNIQYF. The chain links TRBV27 to TRBJ2-4, with D possibly being TRBD2 (5 bases). The germline V and J ends were trimmed by 6 bases and 3 bases, with 21 bases remaining between them. Germline assignment: CDR1 MNHEY and CDR2 SMNVEV (reference sequence). CDR3 length: 17 residues.